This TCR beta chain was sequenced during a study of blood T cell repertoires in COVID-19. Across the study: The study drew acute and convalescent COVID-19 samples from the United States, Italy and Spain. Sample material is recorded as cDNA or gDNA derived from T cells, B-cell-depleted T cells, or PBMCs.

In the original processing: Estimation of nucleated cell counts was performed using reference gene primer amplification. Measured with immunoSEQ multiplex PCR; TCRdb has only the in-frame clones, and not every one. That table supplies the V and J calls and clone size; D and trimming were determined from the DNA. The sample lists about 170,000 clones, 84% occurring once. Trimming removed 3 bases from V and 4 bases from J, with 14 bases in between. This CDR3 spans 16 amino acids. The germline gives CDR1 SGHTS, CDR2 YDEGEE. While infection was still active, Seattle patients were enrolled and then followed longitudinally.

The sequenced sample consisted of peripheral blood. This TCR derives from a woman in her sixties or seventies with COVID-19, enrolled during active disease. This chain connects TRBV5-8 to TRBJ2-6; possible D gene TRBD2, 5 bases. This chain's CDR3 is CASSWAGASGANVLTF. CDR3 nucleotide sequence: TGTGCCAGCAGCTGGGCGGGTGCGTCCGGGGCCAACGTCCTGACTTTC.